The clone carrying this T cell receptor (beta chain) was recorded a few times. The antigen is not known. Addition of a universal primer site occurred through template switching, and cDNA carried unique molecular identifiers. TCRdb re-derived calls from the 5' RACE reads in MiXCR, one entry per CDR3 protein. The table shows around 480,000 distinct CDR3 sequences, with roughly an eighth occurring only once. This CDR3 comprises 16 residues. Germline CDR1 reads ENHRY; CDR2 reads SYGVKD. The V gene lost 6 bases and the J gene lost 0 bases, with 18 bases spanning the gap. The entry originates in a study of identical twins. Overall study findings and caveats: Within monozygotic twins, out-of-frame TCR alpha sharing was underestimated by the models. Alpha sequences that were out-of-frame and twin-shared showed an excess of low generation probability.

Separately, the same data were catalogued under a study of yellow fever vaccine responses in identical twins. That report adds: Reportedly, the response of twins' T cells to the vaccine seemed partly convergent, partly personalized.

Sequenced sample: CD4+ T cells sorted from blood. The gene calls are TRBV10-3 and TRBJ2-7, with D uncertain. This receptor was taken from a young woman in good health. The DNA of the CDR3 is TGTGCCATCAGCGACCCTGGGATCAAGGGCTCCTACGAGCAGTACTTC. The encoded protein is CAISDPGIKGSYEQYF.